Here is one T cell receptor (beta chain) with its context. The antigen remains undetermined. The sample belongs to a study of Ad26.COV2.S vaccination and SARS-CoV-2 variants. General study findings and limits: After vaccination, reports described spike-specific CD8+ and CD4+ T cell responses as showing substantial breadth. Vaccinees showed greater spike-specific TCR breadth than placebo recipients.

The assay was immunoSEQ multiplex PCR, and TCRdb's table has in-frame clones only and misses some. The sample consists of roughly 460,000 clones, 89% of them appearing once. This sample's treatment: around 19 received Ad26.COV2.S at low or high dose, single or two shots; a few received placebo; per-sample allocation not given. The samples were gathered on day 63 after the first injection of vaccine or placebo. Donor was an adult aged 18-55 years in Boston. An Ad26 vector that expressed Wuhan-strain SARS-CoV-2 spike constituted the vaccine. Germline values: CDR1 KGHSH, CDR2 LQKENI. V shed 3 bases and J 5 bases; nucleotides not matched to a gene: 6. The CDR3 length is 15 residues.

The source of this sequence is a person aged 18-60 years who received the Ad26.COV2.S COVID-19 vaccine or a placebo. Sequencing was performed on peripheral blood, taken in a trial of Ad26.COV2.S vaccine versus placebo. The chain combines TRBV18 with TRBJ1-2, with 10 bases fitting TRBD1. In DNA form, the CDR3 reads TGTGCCAGCTCACCGGGACAGGGGCTTTTGTATGGCTACACCTTC. It translates to CASSPGQGLLYGYTF. Full variable domain (remainder filled in from reference TRBV18 and TRBJ1-2): NAGVMQNPRHLVRRRGQEARLRCSPMKGHSHVYWYRQLPEEGLKFMVYLQKENIIDESGMPKERFSAEFPKEGPSILRIQQVVRGDSAAYFCASSPGQGLLYGYTFGSGTRLTVV.